A few counts support the clone carrying this T cell receptor beta chain. Its antigen is unidentified. The data belong to a study of CD4+ T cells in melanoma. Study-wide findings and caveats: A reported correlation linked neoantigen-specific CD4+ T cells to CD8+, macrophage and B cell function.

Assay used: immunoSEQ multiplex PCR; TCRdb lists only in-frame clones, some missing. Among about 11,000 clones listed, roughly three fifths were seen once. V lost 4 bases, J lost 4 bases, and 19 bases lay in between. The CDR3 loop spans 16 amino acids. CDR1 and CDR2 (germline): SGHVS, FNYEAQ. This TCR was sampled from a human donor with melanoma. V gene TRBV7-6 combines with J gene TRBJ1-1, with D possibly matching TRBD1 (5 bases). Sequencing used cells from a culture (not recorded whether cultured in vitro). CDR3 in amino acids: CASSSFSGLRSTEAFF. CDR3 in DNA: TGTGCCAGCAGCTCTTTCTCGGGACTACGAAGCACTGAAGCTTTCTTT.